Listed here are 19 T cell receptor beta chains from one sample, sequenced in a study of spatial heterogeneity in lung cancer. Whole-study results and caveats: Mutation tallies in tumors tracked expanded intratumoral alpha and beta TCR counts.

Their specific antigens are unknown. Noted time point: sample taken at primary tumor resection. TCRdb recomputed calls from the 5' RACE reads with MiXCR, one row per CDR3 protein. The table has 6,500 to 9,000 distinct CDR3 sequences, 18% seen once. The sample here was lung tumor tissue, taken at surgery. The receptors derive from a female donor with early-stage non-small cell lung cancer.

In this sample, this clonotype turned up a few times. The chain has TRBV7-2 and TRBJ2-4, with a tentative D call TRBD1 (6 bases). CDR3 size: 15 residues. In germline, CDR1 is SGHTA, CDR2 FQGNSA. V dropped 4 bases and J dropped 7 bases, with 17 bases sitting between them. The CDR3 reads CASSSTTGPMNIQYF. The CDR3 nucleotides are TGTGCCAGCAGCTCAACGACAGGTCCCATGAACATTCAGTACTTC.

The chain carries TRBV30 and TRBJ1-2; TRBD1 is a possible D gene (5 bases). Germline CDR1 is GTSNPN and CDR2 is SVGIG (reference sequence). Trimming took 3 bases from V and 2 from J, leaving 16 bases between them. The CDR3 contains 15 residues. The CDR3, as DNA: TGTGCCTGGAGGGCTTCTGGGGGAGGAAACTATGGCTACACCTTC. It yields the protein CAWRASGGGNYGYTF.

The J gene is TRBJ2-3, the V gene TRBV7-6, with a possible D match to TRBD2 (6 bases). The V end was cut by 2 bases, the J end by 3 bases, with 12 bases between. The CDR3 has 15 amino acids. The germline V gene has CDR1 SGHVS and CDR2 FNYEAQ. The CDR3 sequence: CASSLYGGRTDTQYF. The DNA for the CDR3 is TGTGCCAGCAGCTTATACGGGGGAAGGACAGATACGCAGTATTTT.

In this sample, this clonotype is medium-sized. This chain connects TRBV5-6 to TRBJ2-1, with TRBD2 matching over 11 bases. V lost 1 base to trimming and J lost 4 bases; unmatched junction nucleotides: 7. The CDR3 contains 17 residues. The germline gives CDR1 SGHDT, CDR2 YYEEEE. CDR3 sequence reads: CASSLYSGTSGYNEQFF. CDR3 DNA sequence: TGTGCCAGCAGCTTGTACAGCGGGACTAGCGGATACAATGAGCAGTTCTTC.

The sample holds a few counts of this clonotype. V is TRBV7-9 and J is TRBJ1-2; unclear D gene. The CDR3 covers 15 residues. V shed 5 bases and J shed 7 bases, with 20 bases lying between them. Germline V gene lookup returns CDR1 SEHNR and CDR2 FQNEAQ (reference sequence). CDR3 bases: TGTGCCAGCAGCGCCACCCGCGGGTTGACGAGTGGCTACACCTTC. Translation gives CASSATRGLTSGYTF.

This clonotype appeared a few times. V and J are TRBV3-1 and TRBJ1-5; TRBD1 aligns across 7 bases. CDR1 is LGHDT and CDR2 is YNNKEL in the germline V gene (reference sequence). The CDR3 totals 12 residues. V gave up 1 base and J gave up 9 bases; unmatched junction bases: 0. CDR3 amino acids: CASSQGTGPQHF. In DNA, the CDR3 is TGTGCCAGCAGCCAAGGGACAGGGCCCCAGCATTTT.

This clonotype was counted only a few times. The chain is built from TRBV2 and TRBJ2-7; unclear D gene. Germline V lookup: CDR1 SNHLY, CDR2 FYNNEI. There are 13 residues in the CDR3. V was clipped by 4 bases and J by 2 bases, with 9 bases between them. The CDR3 reads CASSVNNAYEQYF. Written as DNA, the CDR3 is TGTGCCAGCAGTGTCAACAATGCCTACGAGCAGTACTTC.

This clonotype was counted only a few times. The chain is built from TRBV10-2 and TRBJ2-5; 10 bases line up with TRBD2. This CDR3 region has 16 residues. Germline assignment: CDR1 WSHSY and CDR2 SAAADI. V was pared by 6 bases and J by 5 bases, with 12 bases of the junction left unmatched. The CDR3 here is CASRGLAGGEWETQYF. The CDR3 DNA reads as TGCGCCAGCAGAGGGTTAGCGGGGGGAGAGTGGGAGACCCAGTACTTC.

This clonotype was detected only a few times. The chain couples TRBV10-3 to TRBJ2-7; D may correspond to TRBD1 or TRBD2 (5 bases each). The CDR3 spans 12 residues. The V gene lost 10 bases and the J gene lost 9 bases, with 19 bases spanning the gap. Germline-derived CDR1 and CDR2 are ENHRY and SYGVKD. The CDR3, as DNA: TGTGCCACCCTGGGTGGGGGTAGTATGCAGTACTTC. It codes for CATLGGGSMQYF.

This clonotype is termed large (0.1 to 1%). The chain employs TRBV27 and TRBJ2-4; TRBD2 might be the D (5 bases). This CDR3 has 17 residues. The germline CDR1 and CDR2 sequences are MNHEY and SMNVEV (reference sequence). V was shortened by 1 base and J by 6 bases, with 19 bases between the two germline ends. The CDR3 reads CASSLYPLPPGRNIQYF. CDR3 nucleotides: TGTGCCAGCAGTTTATACCCCCTCCCTCCGGGAAGAAACATTCAGTACTTC.

The chain is built from TRBV7-2 and TRBJ2-5; D is undetermined. The V end lost 4 bases, the J end lost 4 bases, and 19 bases lay between the germline ends. The CDR3 is made up of 16 amino acids. Germline V gives CDR1 SGHTA, CDR2 FQGNSA. The CDR3 DNA reads as TGTGCCAGCAGCTCGCGTGAGGATTATTCCAGAGAGACCCAGTACTTC. Translated, it gives CASSSREDYSRETQYF.

The sample holds a few counts of this clonotype. The V and J genes are TRBV7-9 and TRBJ2-7; D gene ambiguous. Per the germline V gene, CDR1 is SEHNR and CDR2 is FQNEAQ (reference sequence). The V end was cut by 3 bases, the J end by 5 bases, with 5 bases between. The CDR3 runs 11 residues. CDR3 sequence reads: CASSFIDEQYF. The CDR3 DNA sequence: TGTGCCAGCAGCTTCATCGACGAGCAGTACTTC.

This clonotype is classed as medium-sized (0.01 to 0.1%). The chain joins TRBV12-3 or TRBV12-4 to TRBJ1-6, with D possibly TRBD1 on 6 matching bases. The V gene lost 3 bases and the J gene lost 7 bases, with 10 bases spanning the gap. The CDR3 consists of 14 residues. The CDR3 nucleotides are TGTGCCAGCAGTTTTGGCCAGGGGAATTCACCCCTCCACTTT. Its translation is CASSFGQGNSPLHF.

The chain employs TRBV7-2 and TRBJ1-2; D unresolved. V lost 2 bases to trimming and J lost 7 bases, with 5 bases between them. This CDR3 comprises 11 residues. CDR1 SGHTA and CDR2 FQGNSA come from the germline V gene. This CDR3 reads CASSLSSGYTF. CDR3 DNA sequence: TGTGCCAGCAGCTTATCTTCTGGCTACACCTTC.

DNA of the CDR3: TGTGCCAGCAGTTACCGACCTACGGTTGCGGGGGCCGGCTATGGCTACACCTTC. It translates to CASSYRPTVAGAGYGYTF. V gene TRBV6-5 combines with J gene TRBJ1-2, with D perhaps matching TRBD1 (6 bases). The CDR3 length is 18 residues. Germline V lookup: CDR1 MNHEY, CDR2 SVGAGI. V dropped 2 bases and J dropped 4 bases, with 23 bases sitting between them.

This clonotype appeared once. The chain joins TRBV7-2 to TRBJ2-5; no clear D gene. CDR3 length: 13 residues. The V and J ends lost 5 bases and 5 bases respectively, with 12 bases between them. The germline gives CDR1 SGHTA, CDR2 FQGNSA. The CDR3 nucleotides read TGTGCCAGCAGCCGGTACTCCTGGGAGACCCAGTACTTC. As protein: CASSRYSWETQYF.

DNA for the CDR3: TGTGCCAGCAGTTTAAGGGACAACCAAGAGACCCAGTACTTC. It encodes CASSLRDNQETQYF. This chain uses TRBV28 with TRBJ2-5, with TRBD1 as a possible D gene (6 bases). Per germline, CDR1 MDHEN and CDR2 SYDVKM. CDR3 length: 14 residues. The germline V and J ends were trimmed by 2 bases and 0 bases, with 7 bases remaining between them.

This clonotype showed up just a few times. The chain employs TRBV5-1 and TRBJ1-4; TRBD1 agrees at 7 bases. J lost 0 bases, V lost 3 bases, and 5 bases had no gene match. The germline V gene encodes CDR1 SGHRS and CDR2 YFSETQ. This CDR3 is built from 16 residues. CDR3 in DNA: TGCGCCAGCAGCTGGAGGGGGCCTGCAACTAATGAAAAACTGTTTTTT. This encodes CASSWRGPATNEKLFF.

This clonotype has just a few counts. The V gene is TRBV6-1, the J gene TRBJ2-7; no firm D call. The germline V and J ends were trimmed by 2 bases and 3 bases, with 5 bases remaining between them. Per the germline V gene, CDR1 is MNHNS and CDR2 is SASEGT. CDR3 length: 12 residues. The CDR3 is CASSEPGYEQYF. CDR3 nucleotide sequence: TGTGCCAGCAGTGAACCAGGCTACGAGCAGTACTTC.